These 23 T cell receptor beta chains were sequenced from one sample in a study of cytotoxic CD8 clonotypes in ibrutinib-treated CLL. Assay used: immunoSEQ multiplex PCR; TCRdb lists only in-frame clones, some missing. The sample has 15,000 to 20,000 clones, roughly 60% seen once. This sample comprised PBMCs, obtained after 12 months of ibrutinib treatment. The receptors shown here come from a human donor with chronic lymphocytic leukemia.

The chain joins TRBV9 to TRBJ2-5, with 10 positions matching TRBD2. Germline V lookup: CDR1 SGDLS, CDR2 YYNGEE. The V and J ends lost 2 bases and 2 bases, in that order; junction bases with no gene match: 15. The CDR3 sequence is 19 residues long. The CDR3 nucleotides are TGTGCCAGCAGCGTGGGACTAGCGACGCGCCGGGGGGGTCAAGAGACCCAGTACTTC. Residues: CASSVGLATRRGGQETQYF.

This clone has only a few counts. The DNA of the CDR3 is TGTGCCAGCAGGGAGAGACTAGATCAGCAGTTCTTC. This gives the protein CASRERLDQQFF. The gene calls are TRBV25-1 and TRBJ2-1, with a weak D call TRBD2 (6 bases). Germline loops: CDR1 MGHDK, CDR2 SYGVNS. This CDR3 contains 12 residues. Trimming took 6 bases from V and 11 from J, leaving 14 bases between them.

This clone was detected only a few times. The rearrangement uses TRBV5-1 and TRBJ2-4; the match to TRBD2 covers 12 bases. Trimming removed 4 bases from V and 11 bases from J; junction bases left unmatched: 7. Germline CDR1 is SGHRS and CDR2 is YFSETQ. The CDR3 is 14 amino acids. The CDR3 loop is CASSPGTSGFVQYF. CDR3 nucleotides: TGCGCCAGCAGCCCGGGGACTAGCGGGTTTGTTCAGTACTTC.

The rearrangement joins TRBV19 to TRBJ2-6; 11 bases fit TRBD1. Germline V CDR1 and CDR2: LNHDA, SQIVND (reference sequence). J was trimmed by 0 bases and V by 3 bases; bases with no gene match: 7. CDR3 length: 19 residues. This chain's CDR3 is CASSISGTGGFSGANVLTF. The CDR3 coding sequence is TGTGCCAGTAGTATCTCCGGGACAGGGGGTTTCTCTGGGGCCAACGTCCTGACTTTC.

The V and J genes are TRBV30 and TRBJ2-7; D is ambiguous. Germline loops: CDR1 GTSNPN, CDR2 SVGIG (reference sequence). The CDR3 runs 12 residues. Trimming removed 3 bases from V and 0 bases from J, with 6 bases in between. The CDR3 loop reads CAWSAASYEQYF. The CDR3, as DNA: TGTGCCTGGAGCGCGGCCTCCTACGAGCAGTACTTC.

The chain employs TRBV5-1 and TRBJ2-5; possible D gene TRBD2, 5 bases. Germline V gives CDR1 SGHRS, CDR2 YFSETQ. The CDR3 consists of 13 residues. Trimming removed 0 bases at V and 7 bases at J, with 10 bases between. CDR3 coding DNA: TGCGCCAGCAGCTTGGCGGAGGAAGGGACCCAGTACTTC. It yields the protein CASSLAEEGTQYF.

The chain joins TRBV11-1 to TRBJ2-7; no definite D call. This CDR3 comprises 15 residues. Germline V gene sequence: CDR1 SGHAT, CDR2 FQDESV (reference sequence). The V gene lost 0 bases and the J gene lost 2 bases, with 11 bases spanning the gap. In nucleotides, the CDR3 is TGTGCCAGCAGCTTAGCCCAGGAAGTAACCTACGAGCAGTACTTC. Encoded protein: CASSLAQEVTYEQYF.

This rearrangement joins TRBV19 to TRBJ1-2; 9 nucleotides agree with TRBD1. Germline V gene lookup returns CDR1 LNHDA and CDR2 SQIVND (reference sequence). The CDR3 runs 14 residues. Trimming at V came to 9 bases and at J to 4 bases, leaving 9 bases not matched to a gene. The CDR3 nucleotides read TGTGCCAGCCGGCAGGAGACAGGGGGCTATGGCTACACCTTC. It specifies CASRQETGGYGYTF.

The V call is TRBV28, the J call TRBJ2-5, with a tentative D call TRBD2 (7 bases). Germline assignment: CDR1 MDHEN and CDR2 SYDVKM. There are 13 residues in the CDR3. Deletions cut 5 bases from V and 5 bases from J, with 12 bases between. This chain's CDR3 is CASSKGGGETQYF. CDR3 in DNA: TGTGCCAGCAGTAAGGGGGGGGGCGAGACCCAGTACTTC. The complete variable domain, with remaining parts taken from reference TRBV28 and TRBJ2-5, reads DVKVTQSSRYLVKRTGEKVFLECVQDMDHENMFWYRQDPGLGLRLIYFSYDVKMKEKGDIPEGYSVSREKKERFSLILESASTNQTSMYLCASSKGGGETQYFGPGTRLLVL.

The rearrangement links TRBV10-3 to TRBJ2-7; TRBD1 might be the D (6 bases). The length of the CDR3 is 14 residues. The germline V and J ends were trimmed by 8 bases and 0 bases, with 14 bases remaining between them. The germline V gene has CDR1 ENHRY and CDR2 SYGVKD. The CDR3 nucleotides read TGTGCCATCGCCTCCCGGGACAACTCCTACGAGCAGTACTTC. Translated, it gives CAIASRDNSYEQYF.

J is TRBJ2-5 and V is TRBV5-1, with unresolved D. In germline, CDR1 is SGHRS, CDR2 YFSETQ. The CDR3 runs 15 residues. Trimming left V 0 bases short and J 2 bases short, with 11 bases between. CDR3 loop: CASSLVGGNQETQYF. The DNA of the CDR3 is TGCGCCAGCAGCTTGGTGGGTGGGAATCAAGAGACCCAGTACTTC.

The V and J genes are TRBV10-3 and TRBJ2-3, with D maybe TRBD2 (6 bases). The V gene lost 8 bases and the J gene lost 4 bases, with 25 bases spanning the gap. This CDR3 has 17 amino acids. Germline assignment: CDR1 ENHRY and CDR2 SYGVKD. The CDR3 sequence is CAIPAAGRPSSPDTQYF. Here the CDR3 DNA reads TGTGCCATCCCCGCGGCCGGGAGACCTAGCTCCCCAGATACGCAGTATTTT.

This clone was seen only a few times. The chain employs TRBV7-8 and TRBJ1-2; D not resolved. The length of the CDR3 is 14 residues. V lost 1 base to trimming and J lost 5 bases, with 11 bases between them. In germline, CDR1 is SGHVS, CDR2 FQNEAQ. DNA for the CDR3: TGTGCCAGCAGCTTAGAATCTAGGGAGTATGGCTACACCTTC. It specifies CASSLESREYGYTF.

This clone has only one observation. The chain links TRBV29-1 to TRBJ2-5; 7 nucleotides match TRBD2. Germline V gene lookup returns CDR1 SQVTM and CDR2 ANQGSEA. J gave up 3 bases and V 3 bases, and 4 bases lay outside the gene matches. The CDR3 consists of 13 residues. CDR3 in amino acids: CSVDGLGEETQYF. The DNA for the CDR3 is TGCAGCGTTGACGGACTAGGGGAAGAGACCCAGTACTTC.

This CDR3 reads CASSLRAVRSGGGSYNEQFF. The DNA for the CDR3 is TGCGCCAGCAGCCTGCGGGCAGTGCGGAGCGGCGGGGGCTCCTACAATGAGCAGTTCTTC. This sequence joins TRBV5-1 and TRBJ2-1, with 7 positions matching TRBD2. Unmatched junction bases numbered 19, after V lost 4 bases and J lost 0 bases. This CDR3 has 20 amino acids. Per the germline V gene, CDR1 is SGHRS and CDR2 is YFSETQ.

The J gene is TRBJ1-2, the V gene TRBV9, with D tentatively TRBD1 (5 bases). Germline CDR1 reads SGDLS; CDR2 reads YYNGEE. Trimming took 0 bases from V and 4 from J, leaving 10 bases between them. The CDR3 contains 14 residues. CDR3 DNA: TGTGCCAGCAGCGTAGGGCAGGGCGTCTATGGCTACACCTTC. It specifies CASSVGQGVYGYTF.

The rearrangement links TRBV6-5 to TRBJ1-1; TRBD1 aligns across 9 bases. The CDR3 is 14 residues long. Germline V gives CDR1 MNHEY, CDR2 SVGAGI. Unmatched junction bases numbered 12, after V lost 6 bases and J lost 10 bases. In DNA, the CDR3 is TGTGCCAGCAGAGCAACAGGGGGCGTTAAGGTAGCTTTCTTT. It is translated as CASRATGGVKVAFF.

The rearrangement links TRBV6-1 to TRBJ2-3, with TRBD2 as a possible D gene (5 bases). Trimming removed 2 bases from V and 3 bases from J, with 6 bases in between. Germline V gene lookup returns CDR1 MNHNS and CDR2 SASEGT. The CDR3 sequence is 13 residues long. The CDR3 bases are TGTGCCAGCAGTGAATCGGGGACAGATACGCAGTATTTT. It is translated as CASSESGTDTQYF.

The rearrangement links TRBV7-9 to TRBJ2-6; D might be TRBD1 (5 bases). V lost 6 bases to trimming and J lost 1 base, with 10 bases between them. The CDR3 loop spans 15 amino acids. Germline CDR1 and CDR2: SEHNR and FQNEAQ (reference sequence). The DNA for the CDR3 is TGTGCCAGCAGTCTCAGGGTTTCTGGGGCCAACGTCCTGACTTTC. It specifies CASSLRVSGANVLTF.

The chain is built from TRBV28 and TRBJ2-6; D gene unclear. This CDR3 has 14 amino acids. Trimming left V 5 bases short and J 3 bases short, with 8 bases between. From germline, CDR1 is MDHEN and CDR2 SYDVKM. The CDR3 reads CASSPPLGANVLTF. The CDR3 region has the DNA TGTGCCAGCAGTCCCCCCCTTGGGGCCAACGTCCTGACTTTC. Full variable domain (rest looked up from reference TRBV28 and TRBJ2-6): DVKVTQSSRYLVKRTGEKVFLECVQDMDHENMFWYRQDPGLGLRLIYFSYDVKMKEKGDIPEGYSVSREKKERFSLILESASTNQTSMYLCASSPPLGANVLTFGAGSRLTVL.

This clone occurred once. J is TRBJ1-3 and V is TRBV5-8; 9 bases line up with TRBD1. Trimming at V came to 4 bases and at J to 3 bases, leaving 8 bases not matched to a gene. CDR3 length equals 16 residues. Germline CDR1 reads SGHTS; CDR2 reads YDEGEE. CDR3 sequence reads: CASSVQQGASGNTIYF. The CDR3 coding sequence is TGTGCCAGCAGCGTGCAACAGGGGGCTAGTGGAAACACCATATATTTT.

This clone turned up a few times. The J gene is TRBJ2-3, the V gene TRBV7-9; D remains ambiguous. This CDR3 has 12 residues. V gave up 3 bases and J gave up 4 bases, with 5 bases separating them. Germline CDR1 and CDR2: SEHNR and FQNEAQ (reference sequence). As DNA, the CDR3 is TGTGCCAGCAGCTTCGATTCAGATACGCAGTATTTT. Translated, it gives CASSFDSDTQYF.

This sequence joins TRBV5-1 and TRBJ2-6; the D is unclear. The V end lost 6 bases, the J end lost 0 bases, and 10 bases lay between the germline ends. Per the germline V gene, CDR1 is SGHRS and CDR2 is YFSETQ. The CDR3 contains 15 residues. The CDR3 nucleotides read TGCGCCAGCACCACCCGAATCTCTGGGGCCAACGTCCTGACTTTC. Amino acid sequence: CASTTRISGANVLTF.